The entry below describes one TCR beta chain. Its target is unknown. This record comes from a study of T-cell memory formation after mild COVID-19. Study results and caveats: In pre-infection memory, a portion of responding clones appeared, which suggested that cross-reactive memory joined. Shrinking CD4+ clones resided mostly in CM and EM, and CD8+ ones in EMRA.

The authors produced TCR alpha and TCR beta cDNA libraries with sample barcodes and UMIs by 5'RACE using constant-segment primers. TCRdb passed the 5' RACE reads through MiXCR, listing each CDR3 protein once. This table holds hundreds of thousands of distinct CDR3 sequences, approximately 15% found once. This TCR was sampled from a man aged 18-30 years who had mild COVID-19 (a few samples of this study predate the infection). Cell type and time point are not known. The sample comprised PBMCs or a T cell subset sorted from them (not recorded which).

The CDR3 loop reads CASSKVRRKLGAGSYEQYV. The CDR3 nucleotides are TGTGCCAGCAGCAAGGTCAGGAGGAAGTTGGGGGCTGGGTCCTACGAGCAGTACGTC. This chain joins TRBV21-1 and TRBJ2-7; the table's D call, TRBD1, has no DNA check behind it. TRBV21-1 is reported as a pseudogene. The CDR3 has 19 amino acids.